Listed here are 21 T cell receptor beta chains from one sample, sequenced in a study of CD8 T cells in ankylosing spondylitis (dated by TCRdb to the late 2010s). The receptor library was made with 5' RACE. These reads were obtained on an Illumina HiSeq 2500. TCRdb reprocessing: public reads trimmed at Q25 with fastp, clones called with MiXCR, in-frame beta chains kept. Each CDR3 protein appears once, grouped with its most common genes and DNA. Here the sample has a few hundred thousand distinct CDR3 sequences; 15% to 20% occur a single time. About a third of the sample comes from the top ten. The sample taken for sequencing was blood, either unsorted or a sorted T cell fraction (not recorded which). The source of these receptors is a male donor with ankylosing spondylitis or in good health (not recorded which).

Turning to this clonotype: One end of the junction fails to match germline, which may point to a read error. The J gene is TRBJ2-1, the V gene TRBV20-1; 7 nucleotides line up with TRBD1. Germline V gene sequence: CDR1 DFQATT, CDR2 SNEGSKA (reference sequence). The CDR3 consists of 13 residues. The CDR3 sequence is CSQNRGSYNEQFF. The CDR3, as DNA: TGTAGCCAAAACAGGGGCTCCTACAATGAGCAGTTCTTC.

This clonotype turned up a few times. CDR3 region: CASSYDPLEGTYRRGYTF. The CDR3 bases are TGTGCCAGCAGTTATGATCCGCTTGAGGGAACTTATCGGCGTGGCTACACCTTC. V is TRBV6-5 and J is TRBJ1-2; no reliable D call. The CDR3 is 18 residues long. V shed 3 bases and J shed 7 bases, with 27 bases lying between them. Germline loops: CDR1 MNHEY, CDR2 SVGAGI.

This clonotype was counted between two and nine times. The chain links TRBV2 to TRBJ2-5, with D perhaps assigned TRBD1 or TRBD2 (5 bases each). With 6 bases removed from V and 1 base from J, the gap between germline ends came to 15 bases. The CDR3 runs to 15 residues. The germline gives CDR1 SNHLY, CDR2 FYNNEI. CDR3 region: CASRERRDGQETQYF. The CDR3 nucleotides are TGTGCCAGCAGGGAACGCCGGGACGGCCAAGAGACCCAGTACTTC.

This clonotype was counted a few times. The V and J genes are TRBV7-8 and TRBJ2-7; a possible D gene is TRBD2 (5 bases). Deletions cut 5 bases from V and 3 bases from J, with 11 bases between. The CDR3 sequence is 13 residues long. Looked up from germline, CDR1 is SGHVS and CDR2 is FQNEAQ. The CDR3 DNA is TGTGCCAGCAGCCGGGGTTCCGACTACGAGCAGTACTTC. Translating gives CASSRGSDYEQYF.

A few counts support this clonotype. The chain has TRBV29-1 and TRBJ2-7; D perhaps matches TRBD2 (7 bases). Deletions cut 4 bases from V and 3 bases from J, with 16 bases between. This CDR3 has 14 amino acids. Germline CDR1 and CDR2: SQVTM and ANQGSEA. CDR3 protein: CSVVWGGQGYEQYF. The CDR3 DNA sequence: TGCAGCGTTGTATGGGGGGGGCAGGGCTACGAGCAGTACTTC.

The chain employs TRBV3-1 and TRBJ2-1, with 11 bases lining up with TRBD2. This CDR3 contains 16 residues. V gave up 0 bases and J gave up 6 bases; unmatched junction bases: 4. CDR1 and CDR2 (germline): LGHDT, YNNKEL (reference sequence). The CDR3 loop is CASSQEGLAGGNEQFF. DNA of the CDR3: TGTGCCAGCAGCCAAGAGGGGCTAGCGGGAGGCAATGAGCAGTTCTTC.

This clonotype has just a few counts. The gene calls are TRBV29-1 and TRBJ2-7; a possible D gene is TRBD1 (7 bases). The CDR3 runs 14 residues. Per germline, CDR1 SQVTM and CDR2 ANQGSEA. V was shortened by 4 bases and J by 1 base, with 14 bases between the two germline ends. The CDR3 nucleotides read TGCAGCGTTGCTGGGGCAGGGGGGTCCTACGAGCAGTACTTC. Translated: CSVAGAGGSYEQYF.

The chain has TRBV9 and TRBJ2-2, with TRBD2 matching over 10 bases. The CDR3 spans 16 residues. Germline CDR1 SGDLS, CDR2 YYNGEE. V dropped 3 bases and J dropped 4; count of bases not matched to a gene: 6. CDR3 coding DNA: TGTGCCAGCAGCGGGACTAGCGGTACGGGCACCGGGGAGCTGTTTTTT. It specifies CASSGTSGTGTGELFF.

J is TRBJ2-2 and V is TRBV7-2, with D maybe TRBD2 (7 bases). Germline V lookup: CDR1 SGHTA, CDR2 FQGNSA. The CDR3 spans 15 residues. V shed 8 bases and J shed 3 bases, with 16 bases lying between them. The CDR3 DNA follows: TGTGCCAGCCGCAGCGGGGACACATACACCGGGGAGCTGTTTTTT. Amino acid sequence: CASRSGDTYTGELFF.

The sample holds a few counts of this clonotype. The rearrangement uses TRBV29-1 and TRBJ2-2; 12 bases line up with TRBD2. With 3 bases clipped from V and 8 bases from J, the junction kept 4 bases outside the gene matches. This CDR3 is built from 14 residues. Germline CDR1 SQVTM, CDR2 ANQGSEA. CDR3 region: CSVEAGLAGGELFF. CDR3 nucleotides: TGCAGCGTTGAGGCTGGACTAGCGGGAGGGGAGCTGTTTTTT.

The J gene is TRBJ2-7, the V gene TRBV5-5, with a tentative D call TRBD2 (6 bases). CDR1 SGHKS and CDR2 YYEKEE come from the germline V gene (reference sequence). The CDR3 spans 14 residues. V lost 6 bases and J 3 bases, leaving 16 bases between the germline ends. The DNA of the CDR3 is TGTGCCAGCAACCTTGCCGGGAGTTTCTACGAGCAGTACTTC. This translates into CASNLAGSFYEQYF.

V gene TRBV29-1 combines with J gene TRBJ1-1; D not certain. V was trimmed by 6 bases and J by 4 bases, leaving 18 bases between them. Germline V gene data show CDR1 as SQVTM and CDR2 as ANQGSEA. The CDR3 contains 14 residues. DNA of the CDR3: TGCAGCGTGCCCCCGGACGGACCGGGCACTGAAGCTTTCTTT. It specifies CSVPPDGPGTEAFF.

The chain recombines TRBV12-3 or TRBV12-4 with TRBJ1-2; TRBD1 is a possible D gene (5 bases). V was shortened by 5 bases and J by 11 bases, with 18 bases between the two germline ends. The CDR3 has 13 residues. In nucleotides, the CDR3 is TGTGCCAGCAGTCTACTGGGACCAAGCGTTTACACCTTC. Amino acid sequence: CASSLLGPSVYTF.

The CDR3 DNA is TGTGCCAGTAGTATCGGACTAGAGAGCACAGATACGCAGTATTTT. As protein: CASSIGLESTDTQYF. V and J are TRBV19 and TRBJ2-3, with TRBD2 identical over 7 bases. V shed 3 bases and J 0 bases; nucleotides not matched to a gene: 3. The CDR3 contains 15 residues. Per germline, CDR1 LNHDA and CDR2 SQIVND (reference sequence).

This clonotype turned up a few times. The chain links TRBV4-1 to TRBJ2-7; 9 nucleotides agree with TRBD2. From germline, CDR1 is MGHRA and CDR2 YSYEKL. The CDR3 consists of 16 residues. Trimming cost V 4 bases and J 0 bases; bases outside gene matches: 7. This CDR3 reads CASSPRGSGGSYEQYF. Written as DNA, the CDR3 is TGCGCCAGCAGCCCACGGGGTAGCGGGGGCTCCTACGAGCAGTACTTC.

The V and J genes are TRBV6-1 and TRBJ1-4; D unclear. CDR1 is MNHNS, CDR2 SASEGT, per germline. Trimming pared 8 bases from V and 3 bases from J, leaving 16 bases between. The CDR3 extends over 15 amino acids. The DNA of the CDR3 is TGTGCCAGCCGAGAGATGGGGATTTCTAATGAAAAACTGTTTTTT. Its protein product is CASREMGISNEKLFF.

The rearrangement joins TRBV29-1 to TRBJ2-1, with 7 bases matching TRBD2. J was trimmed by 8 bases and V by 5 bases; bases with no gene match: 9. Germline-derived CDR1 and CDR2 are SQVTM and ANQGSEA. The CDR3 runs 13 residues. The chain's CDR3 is CSVLFAGADEQFF. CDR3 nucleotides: TGCAGCGTTCTATTCGCGGGAGCAGATGAGCAGTTCTTC.

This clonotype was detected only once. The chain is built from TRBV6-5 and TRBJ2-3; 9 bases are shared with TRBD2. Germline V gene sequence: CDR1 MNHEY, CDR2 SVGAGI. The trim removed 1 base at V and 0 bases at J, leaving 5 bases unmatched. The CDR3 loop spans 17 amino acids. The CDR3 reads CASSYLTSGRSTDTQYF. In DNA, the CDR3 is TGTGCCAGCAGTTACTTGACTAGCGGCAGAAGCACAGATACGCAGTATTTT.

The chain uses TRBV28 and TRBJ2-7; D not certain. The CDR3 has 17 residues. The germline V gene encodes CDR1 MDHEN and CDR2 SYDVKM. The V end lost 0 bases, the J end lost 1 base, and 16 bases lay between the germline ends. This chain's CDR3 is CASSLWLGTDTSYEQYF. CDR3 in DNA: TGTGCCAGCAGTTTATGGTTGGGCACAGACACATCCTACGAGCAGTACTTC.

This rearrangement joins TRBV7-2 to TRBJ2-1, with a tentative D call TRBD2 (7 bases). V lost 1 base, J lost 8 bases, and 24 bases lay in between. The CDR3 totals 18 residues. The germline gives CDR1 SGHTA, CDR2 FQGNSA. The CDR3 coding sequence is TGTGCCAGCAGCTTAGGGCCCCCGGGGGGCGGGAGTGTCGATGAGCAGTTCTTC. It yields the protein CASSLGPPGGGSVDEQFF.

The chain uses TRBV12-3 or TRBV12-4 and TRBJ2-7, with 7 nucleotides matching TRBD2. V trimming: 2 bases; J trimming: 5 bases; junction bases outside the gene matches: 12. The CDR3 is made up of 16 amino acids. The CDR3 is CASSLMTSRSLNEQYF. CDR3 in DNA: TGTGCCAGCAGTTTAATGACTAGCCGGAGCCTCAACGAGCAGTACTTC.